Here is one T cell receptor (beta chain) with its context. A much larger clone differs from this one at a single base, so this may be a read error. These data come from a study of neurological immune-mediated disorders. Looking at the study overall: In a group of 34 multiple sclerosis patients, roughly 30 had the relapsing-remitting type and 3 had the secondary progressive type.

With 10-nucleotide random UMIs included, cDNA was synthesized by 5'RACE. TCRdb ran MiXCR on the 5' RACE reads and lists one entry per CDR3 protein. The table lists 49,000 or so distinct CDR3 sequences, around 4.3% of them singletons. V shed 5 bases, J shed 7 bases, and the junction held 9 bases outside the gene matches. Germline CDR1 and CDR2: SGHAT and FQNNGV. CDR3 length: 15 amino acids. The sequencing input was PBMCs. The chain combines TRBV11-2 with TRBJ1-2, with 11 bases lining up with TRBD1. The receptor comes from a woman aged 60-70 years with multiple sclerosis. CDR3 in amino acids: CASSTRTGGTFGYTF. The CDR3 DNA is TGTGCCAGCAGCACGAGGACAGGGGGCACCTTTGGCTACACCTTC.